This TCR beta chain was captured by sequencing in a study of shared clonotypes between healthy human individuals. General study results and limits: Having only a few donors restricted how much genetic and exposure-history diversity was captured. Among donors, sharing of clonotypes was expected to be affected by sequencing depth.

The genomic DNA of each subset was split evenly across several immunoSEQ plates. The protocol was immunoSEQ multiplex PCR, while the TCRdb copy is restricted to in-frame clones and leaves out a portion. The sample comprises about 530,000 clones, roughly 79% of which are singletons, and under 15% rests with the top ten. For unsorted samples, genomic DNA was extracted from roughly 100 million PBMCs. A remark on this clone: Its antigen remains unidentified.

V was cut by 0 bases and J by 4 bases, with 4 bases left in between. Germline V gives CDR1 MNHNS, CDR2 SASEGT. The CDR3 loop spans 12 amino acids. The material sequenced was PBMCs. V gene TRBV6-1 combines with J gene TRBJ2-7; D unclear. This receptor was obtained from a woman between 35 and 50 years old in good health. Some clones in this sample may be carry-over from other donors' samples. CDR3 coding DNA: TGTGCCAGCAGTGAAGCGCGATACGAGCAGTACTTC. This sequence encodes CASSEARYEQYF.